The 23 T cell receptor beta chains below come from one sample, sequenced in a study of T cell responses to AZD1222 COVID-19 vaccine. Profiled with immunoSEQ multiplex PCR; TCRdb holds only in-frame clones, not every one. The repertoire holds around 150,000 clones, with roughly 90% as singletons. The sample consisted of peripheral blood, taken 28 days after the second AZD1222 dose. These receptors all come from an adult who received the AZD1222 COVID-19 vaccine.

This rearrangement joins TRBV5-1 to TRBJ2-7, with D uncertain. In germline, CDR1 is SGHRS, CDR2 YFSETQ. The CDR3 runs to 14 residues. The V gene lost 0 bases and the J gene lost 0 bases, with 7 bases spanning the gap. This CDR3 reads CASSLVVSSYEQYF. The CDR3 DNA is TGCGCCAGCAGCTTGGTGGTCAGCTCCTACGAGCAGTACTTC.

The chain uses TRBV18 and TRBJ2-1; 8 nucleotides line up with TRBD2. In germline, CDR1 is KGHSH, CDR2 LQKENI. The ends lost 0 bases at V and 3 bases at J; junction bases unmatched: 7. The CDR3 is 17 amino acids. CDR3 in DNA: TGTGCCAGCTCACCACCCCCCTCTAGCGGGTTCTACAATGAGCAGTTCTTC. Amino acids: CASSPPPSSGFYNEQFF.

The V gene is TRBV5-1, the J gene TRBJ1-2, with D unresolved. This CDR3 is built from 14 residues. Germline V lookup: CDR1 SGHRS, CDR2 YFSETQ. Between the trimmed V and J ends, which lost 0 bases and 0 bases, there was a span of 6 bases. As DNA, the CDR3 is TGCGCCAGCAGCTTGGACACTTCTAACTATGGCTACACCTTC. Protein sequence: CASSLDTSNYGYTF.

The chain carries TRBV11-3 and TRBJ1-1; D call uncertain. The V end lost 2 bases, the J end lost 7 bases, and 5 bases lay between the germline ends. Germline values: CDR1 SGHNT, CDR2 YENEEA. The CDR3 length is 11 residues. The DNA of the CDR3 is TGTGCCAGCAGCTTAATAAGTGAAGCTTTCTTT. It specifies CASSLISEAFF. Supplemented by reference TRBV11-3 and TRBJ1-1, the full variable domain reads EAGVVQSPRYKIIEKKQPVAFWCNPISGHNTLYWYLQNLGQGPELLIRYENEEAVDDSQLPKDRFSAERLKGVDSTLKIQPAELGDSAVYLCASSLISEAFFGQGTRLTVV.

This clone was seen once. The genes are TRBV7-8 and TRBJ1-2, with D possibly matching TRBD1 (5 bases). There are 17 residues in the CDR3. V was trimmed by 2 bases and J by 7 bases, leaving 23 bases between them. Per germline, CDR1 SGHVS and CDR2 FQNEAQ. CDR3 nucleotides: TGTGCCAGCAGCTTATCGGGGGACGGGCAGAGTTCTTTTGGCTACACCTTC. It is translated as CASSLSGDGQSSFGYTF.

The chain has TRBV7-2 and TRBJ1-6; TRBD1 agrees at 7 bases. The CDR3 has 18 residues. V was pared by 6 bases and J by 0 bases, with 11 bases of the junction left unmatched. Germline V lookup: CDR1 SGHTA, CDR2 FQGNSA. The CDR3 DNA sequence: TGTGCCAGCAGACGGAACCGGGACAGCAGCTCCTATAATTCACCCCTCCACTTT. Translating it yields CASRRNRDSSSYNSPLHF.

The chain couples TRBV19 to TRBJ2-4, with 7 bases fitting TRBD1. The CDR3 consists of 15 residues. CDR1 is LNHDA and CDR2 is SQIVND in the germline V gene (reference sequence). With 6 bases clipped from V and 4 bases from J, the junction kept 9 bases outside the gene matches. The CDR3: CASSPNRDSKNIQYF. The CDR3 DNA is TGTGCCAGTAGCCCGAACCGGGACAGTAAAAACATTCAGTACTTC.

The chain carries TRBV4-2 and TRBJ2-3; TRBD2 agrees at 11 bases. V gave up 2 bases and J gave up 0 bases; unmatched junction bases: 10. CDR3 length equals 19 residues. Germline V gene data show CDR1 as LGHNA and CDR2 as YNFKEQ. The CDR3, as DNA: TGTGCCAGCAGCCAACAAACTAGCGGGAGATGGATAAGCACAGATACGCAGTATTTT. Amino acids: CASSQQTSGRWISTDTQYF.

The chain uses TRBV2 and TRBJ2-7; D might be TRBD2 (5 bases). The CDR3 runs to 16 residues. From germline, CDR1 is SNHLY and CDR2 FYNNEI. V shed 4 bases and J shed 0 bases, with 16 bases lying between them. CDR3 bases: TGTGCCAGCAGTGTACGTCCCCGGGGAAGCTCCTACGAGCAGTACTTC. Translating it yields CASSVRPRGSSYEQYF.

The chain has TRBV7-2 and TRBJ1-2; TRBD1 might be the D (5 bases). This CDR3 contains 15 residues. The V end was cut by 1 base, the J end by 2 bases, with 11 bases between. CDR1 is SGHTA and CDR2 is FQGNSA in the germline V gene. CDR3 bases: TGTGCCAGCAGCTTAGTTTCAGGGAGGAACTATGGCTACACCTTC. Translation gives CASSLVSGRNYGYTF.

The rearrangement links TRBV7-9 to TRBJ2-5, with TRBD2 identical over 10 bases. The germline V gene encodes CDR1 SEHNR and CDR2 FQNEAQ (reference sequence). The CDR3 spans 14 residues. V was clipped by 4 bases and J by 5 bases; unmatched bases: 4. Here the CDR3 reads CASSSSGSGETQYF. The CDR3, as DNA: TGTGCCAGCAGCTCTAGCGGGAGTGGGGAGACCCAGTACTTC.

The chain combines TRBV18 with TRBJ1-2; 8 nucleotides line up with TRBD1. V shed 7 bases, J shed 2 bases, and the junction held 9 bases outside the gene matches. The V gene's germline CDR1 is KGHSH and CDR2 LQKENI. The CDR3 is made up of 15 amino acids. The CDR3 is CASLISQGANYGYTF. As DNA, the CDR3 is TGTGCCAGCTTAATCAGCCAGGGGGCGAACTATGGCTACACCTTC.

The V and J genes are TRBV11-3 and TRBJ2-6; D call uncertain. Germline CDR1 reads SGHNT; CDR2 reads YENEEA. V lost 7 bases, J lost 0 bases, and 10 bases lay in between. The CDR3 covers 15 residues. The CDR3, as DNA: TGTGCCAGCAAACAACAGAGCTCTGGGGCCAACGTCCTGACTTTC. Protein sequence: CASKQQSSGANVLTF.

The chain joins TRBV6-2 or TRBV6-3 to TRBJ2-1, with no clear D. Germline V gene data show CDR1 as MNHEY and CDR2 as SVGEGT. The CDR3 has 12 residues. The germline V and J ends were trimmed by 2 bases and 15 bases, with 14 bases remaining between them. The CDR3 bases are TGTGCCAGCAGTTACCCGCCCGCGAAACCGTTCTTC. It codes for CASSYPPAKPFF.

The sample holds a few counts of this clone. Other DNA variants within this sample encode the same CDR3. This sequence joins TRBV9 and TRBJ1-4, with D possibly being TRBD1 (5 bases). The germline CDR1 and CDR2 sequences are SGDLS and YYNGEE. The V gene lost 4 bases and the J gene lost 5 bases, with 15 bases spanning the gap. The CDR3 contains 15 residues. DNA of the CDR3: TGTGCCAGCAGCACTCCGCAGGGTGGGAATGAAAAACTGTTTTTT. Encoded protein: CASSTPQGGNEKLFF.

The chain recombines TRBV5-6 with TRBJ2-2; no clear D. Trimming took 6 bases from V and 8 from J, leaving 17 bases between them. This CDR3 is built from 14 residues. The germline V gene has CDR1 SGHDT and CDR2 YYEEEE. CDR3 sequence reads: CASTPLQNPGELFF. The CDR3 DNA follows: TGTGCCAGCACCCCCTTACAGAATCCTGGGGAGCTGTTTTTT.

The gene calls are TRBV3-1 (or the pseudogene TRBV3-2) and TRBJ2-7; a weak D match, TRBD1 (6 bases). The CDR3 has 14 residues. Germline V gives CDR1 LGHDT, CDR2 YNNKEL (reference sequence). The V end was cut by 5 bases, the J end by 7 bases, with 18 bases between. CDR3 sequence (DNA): TGTGCCAGCAGCGGACGCAACAGGGTGGGAGAGCAGTACTTC. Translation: CASSGRNRVGEQYF.

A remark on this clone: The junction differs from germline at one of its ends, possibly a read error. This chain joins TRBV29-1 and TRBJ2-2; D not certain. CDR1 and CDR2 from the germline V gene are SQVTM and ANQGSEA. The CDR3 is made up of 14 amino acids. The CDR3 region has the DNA TGCAGCGTTGAATCCGTGAAGAACAGCGGGGAGCTGTTTTTT. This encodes CSVESVKNSGELFF.

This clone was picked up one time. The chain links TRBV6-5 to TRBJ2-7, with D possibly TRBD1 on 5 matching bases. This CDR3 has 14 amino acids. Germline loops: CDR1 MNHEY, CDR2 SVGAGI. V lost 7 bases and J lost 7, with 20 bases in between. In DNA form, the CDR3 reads TGTGCCAGCACATTCGACTCAGGGAAGGGAGAGCAGTACTTC. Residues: CASTFDSGKGEQYF.

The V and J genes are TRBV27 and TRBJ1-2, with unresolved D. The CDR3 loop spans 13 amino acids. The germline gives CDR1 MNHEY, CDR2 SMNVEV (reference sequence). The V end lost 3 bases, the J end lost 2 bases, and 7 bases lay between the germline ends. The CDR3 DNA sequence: TGTGCCAGCAGTTTCCAAGTAAACTATGGCTACACCTTC. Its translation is CASSFQVNYGYTF.

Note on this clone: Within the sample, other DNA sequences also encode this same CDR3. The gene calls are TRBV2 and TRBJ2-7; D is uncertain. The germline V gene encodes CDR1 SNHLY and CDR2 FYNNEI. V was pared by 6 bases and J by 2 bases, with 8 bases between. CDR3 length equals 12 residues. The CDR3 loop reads CASRRTTYEQYF. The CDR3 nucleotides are TGTGCCAGCAGGAGGACCACCTACGAGCAGTACTTC.

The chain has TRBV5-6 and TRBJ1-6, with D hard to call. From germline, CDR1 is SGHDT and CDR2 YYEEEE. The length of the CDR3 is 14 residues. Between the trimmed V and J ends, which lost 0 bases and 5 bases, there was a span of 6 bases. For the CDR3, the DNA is TGTGCCAGCAGCTTGGAAGGGAATAATTCACCCCTCCACTTT. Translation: CASSLEGNNSPLHF.

The CDR3 nucleotides read TGTGCCAGTAGTCTTGGCCTATTTGAGGTCGTTACCAATCAGCCCCAGCATTTT. It encodes CASSLGLFEVVTNQPQHF. V gene TRBV19 combines with J gene TRBJ1-5; no definite D call. Germline V gene lookup returns CDR1 LNHDA and CDR2 SQIVND (reference sequence). The CDR3 is made up of 18 amino acids. With 5 bases removed from V and 3 bases from J, the gap between germline ends came to 23 bases.